The next 21 T cell receptor beta chains were all read from a single sample in a study of shared clonotypes between healthy human individuals. Profiling relied on immunoSEQ multiplex PCR, and the TCRdb table lists in-frame clones only, not all of them. Among fewer than 3 million clones, 80% to 95% were seen once, and the ten largest hold around 0.35%. Sequencing used naive CD4+ T cells from PBMCs. Noted subset: CD45RA+ positively selected. Receptors originate from a man aged 18 to 30 in good health. Some clones in this sample may be carry-over from other donors' samples.

In this sample, this clone turned up once. CDR3 in amino acids: CSVVAPGRKTAYEQYF. The CDR3 DNA reads as TGCAGCGTCGTAGCCCCGGGACGTAAAACGGCCTACGAGCAGTACTTC. The rearrangement uses TRBV29-1 and TRBJ2-7; D may match TRBD1 or TRBD2 (5 bases each). This CDR3 comprises 16 residues. V shed 6 bases and J shed 2 bases, with 23 bases lying between them. CDR1 is SQVTM, CDR2 ANQGSEA, per germline.

This clone was seen a handful of times. The V and J genes are TRBV27 and TRBJ2-2; D unresolved. The CDR3 has 14 residues. Looked up from germline, CDR1 is MNHEY and CDR2 is SMNVEV (reference sequence). Trimming pared 8 bases from V and 1 base from J, leaving 11 bases between. The CDR3 DNA is TGTGCCAGCTTCTCCTGGGGGAACACCGGGGAGCTGTTTTTT. This gives the protein CASFSWGNTGELFF.

This chain links TRBV5-1 with TRBJ1-1; D may be TRBD1 (5 bases). The CDR3 totals 15 residues. V gave up 4 bases and J gave up 3 bases, with 16 bases separating them. CDR1 and CDR2 from the germline V gene are SGHRS and YFSETQ. CDR3 amino acids: CASSRLGLGDTEAFF. The CDR3, as DNA: TGCGCCAGCAGCCGGCTGGGGCTGGGGGACACTGAAGCTTTCTTT.

The CDR3 loop reads CASSLEGQGARREQYF. The CDR3 nucleotides are TGCGCCAGCAGCTTGGAGGGACAGGGGGCTCGCCGCGAGCAGTACTTC. This chain links TRBV5-1 with TRBJ2-7; 12 bases align to TRBD1. CDR1 and CDR2 (germline): SGHRS, YFSETQ. This CDR3 is built from 16 residues. Trimming cost V 0 bases and J 6 bases; bases outside gene matches: 7.

The chain couples TRBV28 to TRBJ2-7, with D perhaps TRBD1 (5 bases). Germline V lookup: CDR1 MDHEN, CDR2 SYDVKM. V lost 6 bases, J lost 4 bases, and 7 bases lay in between. This CDR3 spans 11 amino acids. The CDR3 region is CASRNRYEQYF. The CDR3 nucleotides are TGTGCCAGCAGAAACAGGTACGAGCAGTACTTC.

In this sample, this clone turned up a few times. The chain uses TRBV30 and TRBJ1-1; D call uncertain. Germline V CDR1 and CDR2: GTSNPN, SVGIG (reference sequence). CDR3 size: 13 residues. Trimming left V 4 bases short and J 1 base short, with 10 bases between. The CDR3 DNA is TGTGCCTGGATTCGGTATGGGAACACTGAAGCTTTCTTT. It translates to CAWIRYGNTEAFF. The full variable domain, rest sourced from reference TRBV30 and TRBJ1-1, is SQTIHQWPATLVQPVGSPLSLECTVEGTSNPNLYWYRQAAGRGLQLLFYSVGIGQISSEVPQNLSASRPQDRQFILSSKKLLLSDSGFYLCAWIRYGNTEAFFGQGTRLTVV.

The V and J genes are TRBV4-1 and TRBJ2-7, with 10 nucleotides matching TRBD2. Germline values: CDR1 MGHRA, CDR2 YSYEKL. The CDR3 extends over 15 amino acids. V lost 4 bases, J lost 5 bases, and 8 bases stayed unmatched. CDR3 residues: CASSRGTSDSHEQYF. The CDR3 region has the DNA TGCGCCAGCAGCCGCGGGACTAGCGACAGCCACGAGCAGTACTTC.

This chain connects TRBV28 to TRBJ2-7; 7 bases line up with TRBD1. The CDR3 consists of 14 residues. J lost 4 bases, V lost 6 bases, and 9 bases had no gene match. Germline CDR1 MDHEN, CDR2 SYDVKM. CDR3: CASRGGQVGYEQYF. Here the CDR3 DNA reads TGTGCCAGCAGAGGCGGACAGGTCGGGTACGAGCAGTACTTC.

J is TRBJ1-5 and V is TRBV5-5; 8 nucleotides align to TRBD1. Unmatched junction bases numbered 7, after V lost 2 bases and J lost 3 bases. Germline V CDR1 and CDR2: SGHKS, YYEKEE (reference sequence). The CDR3 spans 16 residues. CDR3 residues: CASSLGQGMDNQPQHF. The DNA of the CDR3 is TGTGCCAGCAGCTTAGGACAGGGAATGGACAATCAGCCCCAGCATTTT.

This chain connects TRBV19 to TRBJ2-7, with 8 bases aligning to TRBD2. With 5 bases clipped from V and 4 bases from J, the junction kept 13 bases outside the gene matches. The germline V gene encodes CDR1 LNHDA and CDR2 SQIVND (reference sequence). The CDR3 totals 16 residues. DNA of the CDR3: TGTGCCAGTAGTGCCGCAATGGCGGGAGGCCCTTACGAGCAGTACTTC. Translating gives CASSAAMAGGPYEQYF.

This clone was picked up one time. This sequence joins TRBV4-2 and TRBJ2-7; TRBD2 aligns across 8 bases. Germline V gene sequence: CDR1 LGHNA, CDR2 YNFKEQ. The CDR3 loop spans 14 amino acids. V was pared by 3 bases and J by 4 bases, with 5 bases of the junction left unmatched. The CDR3 region has the DNA TGTGCCAGCAGCCACGGACTAGCCTCATACGAGCAGTACTTC. Amino acid sequence: CASSHGLASYEQYF.

The chain has TRBV5-1 and TRBJ1-2; possible D gene TRBD1, 6 bases. The V end was cut by 0 bases, the J end by 6 bases, with 9 bases between. The CDR3 contains 13 residues. CDR1 and CDR2 (germline): SGHRS, YFSETQ. The DNA for the CDR3 is TGCGCCAGCAGCTTGGATCCAGGGGATGGCTACACCTTC. Translation gives CASSLDPGDGYTF.

The chain couples TRBV5-1 to TRBJ2-7; 8 nucleotides agree with TRBD1. This CDR3 region has 17 residues. Trimming took 6 bases from V and 0 from J; bases not matched to a gene: 14. Germline V lookup: CDR1 SGHRS, CDR2 YFSETQ. CDR3 nucleotides: TGCGCCAGCACCGAACACTTTGGGGGGACAGGCTCCTACGAGCAGTACTTC. This translates into CASTEHFGGTGSYEQYF.

The chain employs TRBV6-6 and TRBJ2-7; D is possibly TRBD1 (5 bases). Germline loops: CDR1 MNHNY, CDR2 SVGAGI (reference sequence). Trimming left V 5 bases short and J 2 bases short, with 10 bases between. This CDR3 contains 13 residues. The DNA for the CDR3 is TGTGCCAGCAGTCGAGAACAGGCCTACGAGCAGTACTTC. It specifies CASSREQAYEQYF.

The chain links TRBV19 to TRBJ2-7; D is tentatively TRBD1 or TRBD2 (5 bases each). CDR3 length: 14 residues. The V gene's germline CDR1 is LNHDA and CDR2 SQIVND (reference sequence). Trimming removed 4 bases from V and 2 bases from J, with 12 bases in between. DNA of the CDR3: TGTGCCAGTAGTAGGGACCATTCGACCTACGAGCAGTACTTC. It is translated as CASSRDHSTYEQYF.

Written as DNA, the CDR3 is TGTGCCATCAGGACGGGACTAGCGCACTACAATGAGCAGTTCTTC. It yields the protein CAIRTGLAHYNEQFF. The chain joins TRBV10-3 to TRBJ2-1; 10 nucleotides line up with TRBD2. Losses at the gene ends were 6 bases for V and 3 bases for J; bases not matched to a gene: 5. The CDR3 is made up of 15 amino acids. Germline V gives CDR1 ENHRY, CDR2 SYGVKD.

The V and J genes are TRBV6-1 and TRBJ2-7; D perhaps matches TRBD1 (5 bases). V was shortened by 2 bases and J by 5 bases, with 16 bases between the two germline ends. The CDR3 is 15 amino acids. The germline CDR1 and CDR2 sequences are MNHNS and SASEGT. The CDR3 region is CASSELGVGVNEQYF. The CDR3 DNA is TGTGCCAGCAGTGAACTGGGCGTAGGGGTAAACGAGCAGTACTTC.

CDR3 sequence reads: CSVSRGRVGDEQYF. The CDR3 nucleotides are TGCAGCGTGTCCAGGGGGCGAGTTGGCGACGAGCAGTACTTC. V and J are TRBV29-1 and TRBJ2-7; 8 nucleotides match TRBD1. Germline trimming cut 6 bases from V and 5 bases from J; bases unmatched to any gene: 12. This CDR3 has 14 amino acids. Germline V gives CDR1 SQVTM, CDR2 ANQGSEA.

This clone has only one observation. The chain carries TRBV5-6 and TRBJ2-7; D remains unclear. This CDR3 is built from 14 residues. V was clipped by 1 base and J by 3 bases, with 11 bases between them. Germline V gene sequence: CDR1 SGHDT, CDR2 YYEEEE. The CDR3 DNA sequence: TGTGCCAGCAGCTTGTGGTATAGAAGCTACGAGCAGTACTTC. It codes for CASSLWYRSYEQYF.

The V gene is TRBV25-1, the J gene TRBJ2-1; the match to TRBD2 covers 9 bases. The CDR3 has 14 amino acids. CDR1 is MGHDK, CDR2 SYGVNS, per germline. The V segment lost 4 bases and the J segment 7 bases; nucleotides outside the gene matches: 5. The DNA of the CDR3 is TGTGCCAGCAGTGTAGCGGGAGCATTTAATGAGCAGTTCTTC. Its protein product is CASSVAGAFNEQFF.

This clone has a single count. The gene calls are TRBV9 and TRBJ2-7; 12 positions match TRBD1. Unmatched junction bases numbered 10, after V lost 3 bases and J lost 6 bases. CDR1 is SGDLS and CDR2 is YYNGEE in the germline V gene. The CDR3 sequence is 16 residues long. CDR3 DNA: TGTGCCAGCAGCGGGGGGCTCGGGACAGGGGGCCGCGAGCAGTACTTC. It yields the protein CASSGGLGTGGREQYF. The complete variable domain, with remaining parts taken from reference TRBV9 and TRBJ2-7, reads DSGVTQTPKHLITATGQRVTLRCSPRSGDLSVYWYQQSLDQGLQFLIQYYNGEERAKGNILERFSAQQFPDLHSELNLSSLELGDSALYFCASSGGLGTGGREQYFGPGTRLTVT.